Shown below are 8 T cell receptor beta chains from a single sample sequenced in a study of early T cells in non-severe SARS-CoV-2 infection. TCRdb reanalysed the 5' RACE reads using MiXCR and keeps one entry per CDR3 protein. The sample lists tens of thousands of distinct CDR3 sequences, 6% to 6.5% occurring once. The sequencing input was whole blood. Source of these receptors: an adult who was a healthcare worker with PCR-confirmed SARS-CoV-2 infection or an uninfected control (not recorded which).

This clonotype appeared many times. V is TRBV7-9 and J is TRBJ1-2; 7 nucleotides match TRBD1. V was clipped by 5 bases and J by 4 bases; unmatched bases: 4. The V gene's germline CDR1 is SEHNR and CDR2 FQNEAQ (reference sequence). CDR3 size: 13 residues. The DNA of the CDR3 is TGTGCCAGCAGCCCGACAGGGATCTATGGCTACACCTTC. Residues: CASSPTGIYGYTF. The full variable domain, in which reference TRBV7-9 and TRBJ1-2 provide the parts outside the CDR3, is DTGVSQNPRHKITKRGQNVTFRCDPISEHNRLYWYRQTLGQGPEFLTYFQNEAQLEKSRLLSDRFSAERPKGSFSTLEIQRTEQGDSAMYLCASSPTGIYGYTFGSGTRLTVV.

This clonotype was picked up many times. The chain joins TRBV7-2 to TRBJ2-5, with 7 bases aligning to TRBD1. Per the germline V gene, CDR1 is SGHTA and CDR2 is FQGNSA. J was trimmed by 2 bases and V by 6 bases; bases with no gene match: 6. This CDR3 region has 14 residues. The CDR3 protein is CASRWGQLQETQYF. DNA for the CDR3: TGTGCCAGCAGGTGGGGACAGTTACAAGAGACCCAGTACTTC. Supplemented by reference TRBV7-2 and TRBJ2-5, the full variable domain reads GAGVSQSPSNKVTEKGKDVELRCDPISGHTALYWYRQSLGQGLEFLIYFQGNSAPDKSGLPSDRFSAERTGGSVSTLTIQRTQQEDSAVYLCASRWGQLQETQYFGPGTRLLVL.

This clonotype was seen many times. The chain is built from TRBV6-1 and TRBJ1-1; 9 positions agree with TRBD1. CDR3 length equals 13 residues. Germline trimming cut 6 bases from V and 8 bases from J; bases unmatched to any gene: 7. Germline values: CDR1 MNHNS, CDR2 SASEGT. The CDR3: CASSRDRASEAFF. The CDR3 DNA sequence: TGTGCCAGCAGCCGGGACAGGGCTTCGGAAGCTTTCTTT.

There are a few counts of this clonotype. The chain has TRBV18 and TRBJ2-5; D unclear. Germline assignment: CDR1 KGHSH and CDR2 LQKENI. This CDR3 has 14 residues. V shed 0 bases and J shed 2 bases, with 7 bases lying between them. In DNA, the CDR3 is TGTGCCAGCTCACCACCCCTTCCGCAAGAGACCCAGTACTTC. Its protein is CASSPPLPQETQYF. Full variable domain (missing parts from reference TRBV18 and TRBJ2-5): NAGVMQNPRHLVRRRGQEARLRCSPMKGHSHVYWYRQLPEEGLKFMVYLQKENIIDESGMPKERFSAEFPKEGPSILRIQQVVRGDSAAYFCASSPPLPQETQYFGPGTRLLVL.

This clonotype was counted many times. The V and J genes are TRBV2 and TRBJ1-1; D unresolved. Trimming shortened V by 3 bases and J by 5 bases, and 13 bases separated the two germline ends. Germline assignment: CDR1 SNHLY and CDR2 FYNNEI. The CDR3 extends over 14 amino acids. The CDR3 DNA reads as TGTGCCAGCAGTGAGTTACCCCCAGGTACTGAAGCTTTCTTT. This encodes CASSELPPGTEAFF.

This clonotype has just a few counts. V usage is TRBV5-1 and J usage is TRBJ2-5; D not resolved. Germline-derived CDR1 and CDR2 are SGHRS and YFSETQ. Trimming removed 2 bases at V and 4 bases at J, with 12 bases between. This CDR3 comprises 14 residues. The CDR3 spells CASSFGQPGETQYF. CDR3 bases: TGCGCCAGCAGCTTCGGGCAGCCTGGAGAGACCCAGTACTTC.

CDR3 amino acids: CATSDYGVTGELFF. CDR3 DNA sequence: TGTGCCACCAGTGATTATGGCGTCACCGGGGAGCTGTTTTTT. V is TRBV24-1 and J is TRBJ2-2; no clear D. CDR1 is KGHDR, CDR2 SFDVKD, per germline. The CDR3 spans 14 residues. With 2 bases removed from V and 4 bases from J, the gap between germline ends came to 7 bases.

The table lists this clonotype with many counts. The V gene is TRBV20-1, the J gene TRBJ1-2, with D perhaps TRBD1 (5 bases). V dropped 1 base and J dropped 4 bases, with 13 bases sitting between them. Germline V CDR1 and CDR2: DFQATT, SNEGSKA (reference sequence). The CDR3 extends over 14 amino acids. The CDR3 DNA is TGCAGTGCTAGAGGGGGGGACGGCTTCTATGGCTACACCTTC. Translating gives CSARGGDGFYGYTF.